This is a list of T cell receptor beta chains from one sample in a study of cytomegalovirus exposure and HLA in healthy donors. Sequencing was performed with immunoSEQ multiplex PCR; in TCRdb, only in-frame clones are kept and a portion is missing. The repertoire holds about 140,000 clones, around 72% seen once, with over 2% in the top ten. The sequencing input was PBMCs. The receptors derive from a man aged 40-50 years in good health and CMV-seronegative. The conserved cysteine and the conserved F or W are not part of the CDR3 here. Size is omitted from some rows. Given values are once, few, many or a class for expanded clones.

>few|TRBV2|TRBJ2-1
ARGGAGSYNEQF
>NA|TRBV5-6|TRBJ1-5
ASSLAIGGQPQH
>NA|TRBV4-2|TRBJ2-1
ASSHYSGRAIEQF
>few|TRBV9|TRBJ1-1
ASSVQGADTEAF
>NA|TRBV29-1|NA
SVVGGTSYEQY
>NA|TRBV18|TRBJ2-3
ASSAGVGTDTQY
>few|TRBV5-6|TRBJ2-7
ASSFLSGLGYEQY
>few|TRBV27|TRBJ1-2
ASSVDGQLANYGYT
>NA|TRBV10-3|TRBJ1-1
AITPQDRGNTEAF
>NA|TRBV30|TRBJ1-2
AWSRPGQGASGYT
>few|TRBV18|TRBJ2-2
ASSPDSGRSGELF
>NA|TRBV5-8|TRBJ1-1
ASSIGRGYMNTEAF
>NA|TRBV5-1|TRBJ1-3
ASSLLSRGDPPF
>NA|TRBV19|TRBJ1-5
ASSPRRGPQH
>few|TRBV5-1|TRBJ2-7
ASSLTGTMIYEQY
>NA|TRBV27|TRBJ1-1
ASSPRGWGYTEAF
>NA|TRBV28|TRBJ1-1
ASSSSGFYTEAF
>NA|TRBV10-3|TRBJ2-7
ANAQARGQGSREQY
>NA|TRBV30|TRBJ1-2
AWSVRVKTYGYT
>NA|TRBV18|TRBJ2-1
ASSPILAGGHEQF
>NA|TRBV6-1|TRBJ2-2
ASRDRGYTGELF
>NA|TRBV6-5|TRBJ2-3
ASSSPDTQY
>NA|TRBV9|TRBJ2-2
ASSFRDRATGELF
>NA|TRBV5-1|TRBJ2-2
ASSLEASGLDTGELF